These 17 T cell receptor beta chains share one sample of origin, sequenced in a study of blood T cell repertoires in COVID-19 (dated by TCRdb to between 2020 and 2021). Library preparation was by the immunoSEQ multiplex PCR assay. TCRdb re-hosts the immuneACCESS table, in-frame sequences only. Its copies lack some clones; in the studies checked, an unresolved V gene accounts for under half of them, and the cause for the rest is not known. The sample profile shows 250,000 to 300,000 clones; approximately 92% of them were found once. The top ten clones comprise roughly 1.1% of the sample. The specimen was PBMCs or T cells enriched from blood (not recorded which). Receptors were obtained from a woman in her 30s who had recovered from COVID-19.

This clone has only one observation. The genes are TRBV6-2 or TRBV6-3 and TRBJ1-6, with 7 nucleotides matching TRBD1. The CDR3 runs to 14 residues. J lost 6 bases, V lost 2 bases, and 1 base had no gene match. CDR1 is MNHEY and CDR2 is SVGEGT in the germline V gene. The DNA of the CDR3 is TGTGCCAGCAGTTACGGGACAGCTAATTCACCCCTCCACTTT. This gives the protein CASSYGTANSPLHF.

The chain uses TRBV21-1 and TRBJ1-1. TRBV21-1 is listed as a pseudogene. There are 14 residues in the CDR3. The CDR3 reads CASSKSRGNTEAFF. CDR3 sequence (DNA): TGTGCCAGCAGCAAATCCCGCGGGAACACTGAAGCTTTCTTT.

The chain carries TRBV4-1 and TRBJ2-1; D perhaps matches TRBD2 (5 bases). The germline CDR1 and CDR2 sequences are MGHRA and YSYEKL. Deletions cut 4 bases from V and 8 bases from J, with 18 bases between. CDR3 length: 15 residues. As DNA, the CDR3 is TGCGCCAGCAGCCTCGTTTACGGAGGTCCGGATGAGCAGTTCTTC. Encoded protein: CASSLVYGGPDEQFF.

This clone was recorded only once. The chain uses TRBV14 and TRBJ2-1, with TRBD2 matching 8 bases. The CDR3 spans 15 residues. CDR1 is SGHDN and CDR2 is FVKESK in the germline V gene. The trim removed 5 bases at V and 5 bases at J, leaving 8 bases unmatched. CDR3 sequence (DNA): TGTGCCAGCAGCACCGGGACTAGTCGGGACAATGAGCAGTTCTTC. It is translated as CASSTGTSRDNEQFF.

The chain links TRBV11-2 to TRBJ1-3, with D possibly matching TRBD1 (6 bases). Germline-derived CDR1 and CDR2 are SGHAT and FQNNGV. The V and J ends lost 5 bases and 4 bases respectively, with 15 bases between them. The CDR3 consists of 15 residues. The CDR3 reads CASSNSGTWGNTIYF. In nucleotides, the CDR3 is TGTGCCAGCAGCAATTCAGGGACATGGGGAAACACCATATATTTT.

The genes are TRBV20-1 and TRBJ2-1; no reliable D call. Germline V CDR1 and CDR2: DFQATT, SNEGSKA (reference sequence). The ends were cut back, 3 bases at V and 9 bases at J, with 18 bases in the middle. The CDR3 contains 14 residues. The CDR3 here is CSASMIDLGGEQFF. CDR3 DNA sequence: TGCAGTGCTAGTATGATCGACCTCGGCGGTGAGCAGTTCTTC.

The gene calls are TRBV12-3 or TRBV12-4 and TRBJ1-1, with D hard to call. V was shortened by 5 bases and J by 8 bases, with 15 bases between the two germline ends. CDR3 length: 13 amino acids. The CDR3 sequence is CASSPTTGREAFF. DNA of the CDR3: TGTGCCAGCAGTCCTACGACCGGGAGGGAAGCTTTCTTT.

The J gene is TRBJ1-3, the V gene TRBV12-3 or TRBV12-4; D remains unclear. The CDR3 contains 13 residues. The V gene lost 6 bases and the J gene lost 0 bases, with 6 bases spanning the gap. The DNA for the CDR3 is TGTGCCAGCAGCCTGTACTCTGGAAACACCATATATTTT. Protein sequence: CASSLYSGNTIYF.

This CDR3 is CASSLQVRYGYTF. For the CDR3, the DNA is TGCGCCAGCAGCTTGCAAGTGCGCTATGGCTACACCTTC. The chain uses TRBV5-1 and TRBJ1-2, with D uncertain. Germline V gene data show CDR1 as SGHRS and CDR2 as YFSETQ. Trimming cost V 1 base and J 4 bases, with 8 bases left between them. The CDR3 has 13 residues.

The V gene is TRBV7-2, the J gene TRBJ2-3, with D possibly being TRBD2 (6 bases). The CDR3 totals 14 residues. Trimming shortened V by 2 bases and J by 3 bases, and 9 bases separated the two germline ends. CDR1 and CDR2 from the germline V gene are SGHTA and FQGNSA. The CDR3: CASSLTAGTDTQYF. The CDR3 nucleotides are TGTGCCAGCAGCTTAACCGCGGGAACAGATACGCAGTATTTT.

V is TRBV12-3 or TRBV12-4 and J is TRBJ1-1; D might be TRBD1 (6 bases). The length of the CDR3 is 11 residues. Trimming cost V 6 bases and J 9 bases, with 11 bases left between them. The CDR3 here is CASSLTGKAFF. As DNA, the CDR3 is TGTGCCAGCAGCCTAACAGGGAAAGCTTTCTTT.

This clone was counted only a few times. V is TRBV19 and J is TRBJ1-5; 7 positions match TRBD1. The CDR3 covers 14 residues. The germline V gene has CDR1 LNHDA and CDR2 SQIVND (reference sequence). Losses at the gene ends were 4 bases for V and 2 bases for J; bases not matched to a gene: 2. CDR3 DNA: TGTGCCAGTAGTAATGGACAGGGCAATCAGCCCCAGCATTTT. It is translated as CASSNGQGNQPQHF. Supplemented by reference TRBV19 and TRBJ1-5, the full variable domain reads DGGITQSPKYLFRKEGQNVTLSCEQNLNHDAMYWYRQDPGQGLRLIYYSQIVNDFQKGDIAEGYSVSREKKESFPLTVTSAQKNPTAFYLCASSNGQGNQPQHFGDGTRLSIL.

The CDR3 region is CATSDLSSGRSSYNEQFF. The CDR3 DNA follows: TGTGCCACCAGTGATTTGTCTAGCGGGAGAAGCTCCTACAATGAGCAGTTCTTC. The rearrangement links TRBV24-1 to TRBJ2-1; 10 nucleotides match TRBD2. This CDR3 is 18 amino acids long. V gave up 0 bases and J gave up 0 bases; unmatched junction bases: 4. Germline CDR1 and CDR2: KGHDR and SFDVKD.

The CDR3 DNA follows: TGTGCCAGCAGTGAATTGCAGGGGAATCAGCCCCAGCATTTT. It translates to CASSELQGNQPQHF. This chain joins TRBV6-1 and TRBJ1-5; perhaps TRBD1 as D (6 bases). Per the germline V gene, CDR1 is MNHNS and CDR2 is SASEGT. With 2 bases removed from V and 4 bases from J, the gap between germline ends came to 9 bases. The CDR3 runs to 14 residues.

The chain links TRBV18 to TRBJ1-3, with unresolved D. Germline V gives CDR1 KGHSH, CDR2 LQKENI. The V gene lost 10 bases and the J gene lost 0 bases, with 13 bases spanning the gap. The CDR3 sequence is 14 residues long. For the CDR3, the DNA is TGTGCCACCTCCGAGGCGGCCTCTGGAAACACCATATATTTT. As protein: CATSEAASGNTIYF.

V and J are TRBV12-3 or TRBV12-4 and TRBJ2-3, with D uncertain. CDR3 length: 11 amino acids. The V gene lost 5 bases and the J gene lost 2 bases, with 2 bases spanning the gap. The CDR3: CASSLTDTQYF. CDR3 in DNA: TGTGCCAGCAGTCTCACAGATACGCAGTATTTT.

The chain has TRBV11-3 and TRBJ1-6; 8 bases are shared with TRBD1. Germline-derived CDR1 and CDR2 are SGHNT and YENEEA. The CDR3 consists of 17 residues. Trimming took 1 base from V and 10 from J; bases not matched to a gene: 12. The CDR3 DNA follows: TGTGCCAGCAGCTTAGTCGGTCCGACAGGGGTCGAGTCACCCCTCCACTTT. Translation gives CASSLVGPTGVESPLHF.